These T cell receptor beta chains were read from a single sample in a study of cytomegalovirus exposure and HLA in healthy donors. Produced via immunoSEQ multiplex PCR; TCRdb's table is partial and in-frame only. Of roughly 120,000 clones listed, about four fifths are singletons. The material sequenced was PBMCs. The receptors shown here come from a man aged 25 to 40 in good health and CMV-seronegative. Each CDR3 is given with its conserved first and last residue. Fields, in order: V gene, D gene, J gene, clone size, CDR3 protein, CDR3 DNA. D genes are given only for firm matches. Rows may omit the clone size; those that give it use once, few, many or a size class.

TRBV28,TRBD1,TRBJ1-2,NA,CASSEIQGVVYGYTF,TGTGCCAGCAGTGAAATACAGGGGGTAGTCTATGGCTACACCTTC
TRBV7-9,TRBD2,TRBJ2-5,NA,CASSQDGAGGLETQYF,TGTGCCAGCAGCCAAGATGGAGCGGGGGGCCTGGAGACCCAGTACTTC
TRBV19,TRBD1,TRBJ2-7,once,CASSIDRGYEQYF,TGTGCCAGTAGTATCGACAGGGGTTACGAGCAGTACTTC
TRBV25-1,TRBD2,TRBJ2-1,once,CASSRAGGWNEQFF,TGTGCCAGCTCCAGGGCGGGAGGGTGGAATGAGCAGTTCTTC
TRBV4-3,TRBD2,TRBJ2-7,NA,CASSHVSSGGGYEQYF,TGCGCCAGCAGCCATGTCTCTAGCGGGGGGGGCTACGAGCAGTACTTC
TRBV28,TRBD1,TRBJ1-2,medium-sized,CASSQDRDGYTF,TGTGCCAGCAGTCAAGACAGGGATGGCTACACCTTC
TRBV4-1,TRBD1,TRBJ1-2,NA,CASSQEGTGVVLGYGYTF,TGCGCCAGCAGCCAAGAAGGGACAGGGGTAGTCTTAGGGTATGGCTACACCTTC
TRBV2,NA,TRBJ1-2,NA,CATFGGDNYGYTF,TGTGCCACCTTCGGAGGGGATAACTATGGCTACACCTTC
TRBV30,NA,TRBJ1-1,NA,CAWSGMSGTEAFF,TGTGCCTGGAGCGGGATGTCGGGCACTGAAGCTTTCTTT
TRBV28,NA,TRBJ1-3,NA,CASSFGNSGNTIYF,TGTGCCAGCAGTTTCGGTAACTCTGGAAACACCATATATTTT
TRBV9,TRBD2,TRBJ2-7,NA,CASSVVGTSAIYEQYF,TGTGCCAGCAGCGTAGTAGGGACTAGCGCCATCTACGAGCAGTACTTC
TRBV19,TRBD2,TRBJ2-1,few,CASSIGSGILNEQFF,TGTGCCAGTAGTATAGGGAGCGGGATACTCAATGAGCAGTTCTTC
TRBV19,NA,TRBJ1-4,NA,CASSIGPYSNEKLFF,TGTGCCAGTAGTATTGGTCCCTACAGTAATGAAAAACTGTTTTTT
TRBV10-1,NA,TRBJ2-1,NA,CASSESRSGSYNEQFF,TGCGCCAGCAGTGAGTCGAGGAGCGGTTCTTACAATGAGCAGTTCTTC
TRBV25-1,NA,TRBJ1-5,once,CASSETGALNQPQHF,TGTGCCAGCAGTGAAACAGGAGCCCTCAATCAGCCCCAGCATTTT
TRBV7-2,TRBD1,TRBJ2-5,few,CASSATGLQETQYF,TGTGCCAGCAGCGCGACAGGGCTCCAAGAGACCCAGTACTTC
TRBV6-5,NA,TRBJ2-3,NA,CASRASESTDTQYF,TGTGCCAGCAGAGCTAGCGAGAGCACAGATACGCAGTATTTT
TRBV5-6,NA,TRBJ2-7,NA,CASSSAYEQYF,TGTGCCAGCAGCTCCGCCTACGAGCAGTACTTC
TRBV18,NA,TRBJ2-3,NA,CASSSATGPGTDTQYF,TGTGCCAGCTCATCGGCTACAGGGCCCGGCACAGATACGCAGTATTTT
TRBV7-8,NA,TRBJ2-7,NA,CASILPGGEQYF,TGTGCCAGCATTCTACCCGGGGGCGAGCAGTACTTC
TRBV5-4,NA,TRBJ2-7,NA,CASSLGLGIRGTYEQYF,TGTGCCAGCAGCTTGGGGTTAGGGATTCGGGGTACGTACGAGCAGTACTTC
TRBV27,NA,TRBJ1-5,NA,CASSLWAGDNQPQHF,TGTGCCAGCAGTTTATGGGCAGGGGATAATCAGCCCCAGCATTTT
TRBV28,NA,TRBJ2-7,NA,CASSPSASGIGYDEQYF,TGTGCCAGCAGTCCTAGCGCCAGCGGTATCGGGTATGACGAGCAGTACTTC